Shown below are 2 T cell receptor beta chains from a single sample sequenced in a study of spatial heterogeneity in lung cancer. The time point here: sample taken at primary tumor resection. Unsorted samples of tumor, nontumor lung or frozen PBMC had their whole RNA sequenced. TCRdb re-called the 5' RACE reads with MiXCR, one entry per CDR3 protein. The table includes 13,000 or so distinct CDR3 sequences, about 3.9% detected once. Sample: PBMCs, taken at surgery. The receptor set was obtained from a male donor with early-stage non-small cell lung cancer.

Many counts were recorded for this clonotype. Being off target in a library aimed at alpha chains, this beta chain has a size of little meaning. The chain has TRBV27 and TRBJ1-5; D may be TRBD1 (6 bases). The CDR3 consists of 14 residues. V was cut by 8 bases and J by 7 bases, with 18 bases left in between. In germline, CDR1 is MNHEY, CDR2 SMNVEV (reference sequence). The CDR3 DNA reads TGTGCCAGCTCCGTCACAGGGACCAGCCAGCCCCAGCATTTT. Translated, it gives CASSVTGTSQPQHF.

This clonotype was found many times. With the library built for alpha chains, this beta chain is off target and its frequency is not meaningful. V and J are TRBV14 and TRBJ1-5; D unclear. V lost 4 bases, J lost 4 bases, and 8 bases lay in between. Germline lookup yields CDR1 SGHDN and CDR2 FVKESK. The CDR3 is 13 amino acids. The CDR3 DNA reads as TGTGCCAGCAGCCCTGGGTTGAATCAGCCCCAGCATTTT. Translation: CASSPGLNQPQHF.